This passage covers 11 T cell receptor beta chains from one sample sequenced in a study of T cell responses to AZD1222 COVID-19 vaccine. Sequenced by immunoSEQ multiplex PCR; TCRdb stores in-frame clones only, minus some. The sample consists of 150,000 or so clones, 91% of them appearing once. The sequenced sample was peripheral blood, obtained on day 0 of AZD1222 vaccination. These receptor sequences come from an adult in good health.

In DNA, the CDR3 is TGTGCCAGCAGCCCGGGACAGGGATGGAGCTACACCTTC. The encoded protein is CASSPGQGWSYTF. The rearrangement joins TRBV6-5 to TRBJ1-2; 9 bases fit TRBD1. CDR3 length equals 13 residues. The V gene's germline CDR1 is MNHEY and CDR2 SVGAGI. Germline trimming cut 6 bases from V and 9 bases from J; bases unmatched to any gene: 8.

This chain joins TRBV14 and TRBJ2-5, with D unresolved. The CDR3 sequence is 15 residues long. V lost 0 bases to trimming and J lost 4 bases, with 12 bases between them. Per the germline V gene, CDR1 is SGHDN and CDR2 is FVKESK. CDR3 in amino acids: CASSQDRTNRETQYF. The CDR3, as DNA: TGTGCCAGCAGCCAAGATAGGACGAATCGAGAGACCCAGTACTTC.

The chain uses TRBV12-3 or TRBV12-4 and TRBJ1-2; D remains ambiguous. V was cut by 2 bases and J by 8 bases, with 12 bases left in between. This CDR3 region has 13 residues. DNA of the CDR3: TGTGCCAGCAGTTTAAAGGGTATGGGGGGCTACACCTTC. Its translation: CASSLKGMGGYTF.

This rearrangement joins TRBV11-3 to TRBJ2-7; 7 nucleotides match TRBD1. The CDR3 loop spans 14 amino acids. CDR1 and CDR2 (germline): SGHNT, YENEEA. The trim removed 4 bases at V and 2 bases at J, leaving 5 bases unmatched. CDR3 coding DNA: TGTGCCAGCAGCTCCGGGACAGCCCCCTACGAGCAGTACTTC. Its protein product is CASSSGTAPYEQYF. Together with reference TRBV11-3 and TRBJ2-7, the CDR3 gives the full variable domain: EAGVVQSPRYKIIEKKQPVAFWCNPISGHNTLYWYLQNLGQGPELLIRYENEEAVDDSQLPKDRFSAERLKGVDSTLKIQPAELGDSAVYLCASSSGTAPYEQYFGPGTRLTVT.

The V and J genes are TRBV29-1 and TRBJ1-2; a possible D gene is TRBD1 (5 bases). V dropped 7 bases and J dropped 5 bases, with 17 bases sitting between them. Germline assignment: CDR1 SQVTM and CDR2 ANQGSEA. There are 13 residues in the CDR3. CDR3 region: CSDQKGEGYGYTF. CDR3 nucleotides: TGCAGCGACCAGAAGGGAGAGGGGTATGGCTACACCTTC. Supplemented by reference TRBV29-1 and TRBJ1-2, the full variable domain reads SAVISQKPSRDICQRGTSLTIQCQVDSQVTMMFWYRQQPGQSLTLIATANQGSEATYESGFVIDKFPISRPNLTFSTLTVSNMSPEDSSIYLCSDQKGEGYGYTFGSGTRLTVV.

The rearrangement links TRBV5-6 to TRBJ2-7; 8 nucleotides match TRBD2. The CDR3 has 15 amino acids. CDR1 and CDR2 (germline): SGHDT, YYEEEE. After removal of 0 bases from V and 5 bases from J, the junction contained 7 bases not matched to a gene. The chain's CDR3 is CASSLVAGSSDEQYF. As DNA, the CDR3 is TGTGCCAGCAGCTTGGTAGCGGGGAGTTCGGACGAGCAGTACTTC.

This rearrangement joins TRBV6-2 or TRBV6-3 to TRBJ2-5, with TRBD1 matching 7 bases. The germline gives CDR1 MNHEY, CDR2 SVGEGT. CDR3 length: 17 residues. J was trimmed by 7 bases and V by 3 bases; bases with no gene match: 17. The CDR3 loop reads CASSYPSRDSGRGTQYF. In DNA, the CDR3 is TGTGCCAGCAGTTATCCAAGCCGGGACAGTGGCCGGGGGACCCAGTACTTC.

The chain employs TRBV6-4 and TRBJ1-2, with 8 bases that match TRBD1. This CDR3 is 15 amino acids long. The V and J ends lost 6 bases and 3 bases, in that order; junction bases with no gene match: 9. Germline V gene sequence: CDR1 MRHNA, CDR2 SNTAGT. The CDR3 sequence: CASSPRPGQDYGYTF. The CDR3 DNA is TGTGCCAGCAGCCCCCGACCGGGACAGGACTATGGCTACACCTTC.

The chain carries TRBV6-2 or TRBV6-3 and TRBJ1-5; D is unclear. Trimming cost V 6 bases and J 6 bases, with 18 bases left between them. This CDR3 comprises 15 residues. CDR1 is MNHEY and CDR2 is SVGEGT in the germline V gene. The CDR3 DNA is TGTGCCAGCAGCCTATTTAACAACCCCCCTCAGCCCCAGCATTTT. Residues: CASSLFNNPPQPQHF.

The V and J genes are TRBV7-3 and TRBJ2-2, with a possible D match to TRBD1 (6 bases). This CDR3 comprises 14 residues. Germline V gene lookup returns CDR1 SGHTA and CDR2 FQGTGA. Trimming left V 1 base short and J 6 bases short, with 9 bases between. The CDR3 loop reads CASSLIPGAGELFF. The DNA for the CDR3 is TGTGCCAGCAGCTTAATCCCAGGGGCCGGGGAGCTGTTTTTT. Complete variable domain (other parts from reference TRBV7-3 and TRBJ2-2): GAGVSQTPSNKVTEKGKYVELRCDPISGHTALYWYRQSLGQGPEFLIYFQGTGAADDSGLPNDRFFAVRPEGSVSTLKIQRTERGDSAVYLCASSLIPGAGELFFGEGSRLTVL.

The chain is built from TRBV7-2 and TRBJ1-1, with 8 positions matching TRBD1. The germline V gene has CDR1 SGHTA and CDR2 FQGNSA. The CDR3 sequence is 16 residues long. After removal of 5 bases from V and 0 bases from J, the junction contained 8 bases not matched to a gene. CDR3 region: CASSPMGGQVNTEAFF. CDR3 DNA sequence: TGTGCCAGCAGCCCGATGGGGGGACAGGTGAACACTGAAGCTTTCTTT.